This passage covers 30 T cell receptor beta chains from one sample sequenced in a study of cytomegalovirus exposure and HLA in healthy donors. The PCR employed 60 Vbeta primers together with 13 Jbeta primers. TCRdb keeps only in-frame clones here, not all; method: immunoSEQ multiplex PCR. The profile covers approximately 150,000 clones, with roughly three quarters appearing a single time and roughly 3.6% taken by the ten largest. Sequenced material: PBMCs. These receptors were obtained from a human donor in good health.

The chain links TRBV7-3 to TRBJ2-1, with D tentatively TRBD1 (6 bases). Deletions cut 4 bases from V and 8 bases from J, with 15 bases between. Germline loops: CDR1 SGHTA, CDR2 FQGTGA. The CDR3 extends over 14 amino acids. DNA of the CDR3: TGTGCCAGCAGCTCTCAGGGGACACCGGATGAGCAGTTCTTC. Its translation: CASSSQGTPDEQFF. The full variable domain, with the rest looked up from reference TRBV7-3 and TRBJ2-1, is GAGVSQTPSNKVTEKGKYVELRCDPISGHTALYWYRQSLGQGPEFLIYFQGTGAADDSGLPNDRFFAVRPEGSVSTLKIQRTERGDSAVYLCASSSQGTPDEQFFGPGTRLTVL.

This clone was recorded only once. This sequence joins TRBV28 and TRBJ2-7; the D gene is possibly TRBD2 (6 bases). There are 15 residues in the CDR3. Germline V CDR1 and CDR2: MDHEN, SYDVKM. The V and J ends lost 5 bases and 2 bases respectively, with 16 bases between them. CDR3: CASSVVTGVAYEQYF. The CDR3 nucleotides are TGTGCCAGCAGTGTGGTGACGGGGGTGGCCTACGAGCAGTACTTC.

The chain combines TRBV11-3 with TRBJ2-2; possibly TRBD1 for D (6 bases). The CDR3 totals 14 residues. Germline values: CDR1 SGHNT, CDR2 YENEEA. V was cut by 5 bases and J by 3 bases, with 10 bases left in between. CDR3 bases: TGTGCCAGCAGCCAACAGGGAGACACCGGGGAGCTGTTTTTT. Its translation is CASSQQGDTGELFF.

This clone was counted between two and nine times. The V gene is TRBV6-6, the J gene TRBJ1-2; D is undetermined. Germline loops: CDR1 MNHNY, CDR2 SVGAGI (reference sequence). V lost 9 bases and J 8 bases, leaving 7 bases between the germline ends. CDR3 size: 9 residues. CDR3 region: CARLPGYTF. The CDR3 bases are TGTGCCAGACTCCCGGGCTACACCTTC.

This clone was detected only a few times. The CDR3 is CASTIRAGGTQYF. The DNA for the CDR3 is TGTGCCAGCACCATAAGAGCAGGAGGGACCCAGTACTTC. V and J are TRBV27 and TRBJ2-5, with D possibly matching TRBD2 (5 bases). Trimming left V 7 bases short and J 7 bases short, with 16 bases between. CDR1 is MNHEY, CDR2 SMNVEV, per germline (reference sequence). CDR3 length: 13 amino acids.

This clone was counted between two and nine times. The chain uses TRBV6-5 and TRBJ1-1; 9 bases agree with TRBD1. In germline, CDR1 is MNHEY, CDR2 SVGAGI. V was clipped by 10 bases and J by 1 base; unmatched bases: 4. This CDR3 is 13 amino acids long. CDR3 nucleotide sequence: TGTGCCACGGGACAGGGCACGAACACTGAAGCTTTCTTT. The encoded protein is CATGQGTNTEAFF.

This clone showed up just a few times. V and J are TRBV6-5 and TRBJ2-7; 9 bases align to TRBD2. Per the germline V gene, CDR1 is MNHEY and CDR2 is SVGAGI. CDR3 length: 15 residues. Trimming cost V 5 bases and J 3 bases; bases outside gene matches: 8. The CDR3 protein is CASSILAGPVYEQYF. CDR3 DNA sequence: TGTGCCAGCAGTATTCTAGCGGGACCCGTCTACGAGCAGTACTTC.

The gene calls are TRBV10-3 and TRBJ1-1, with unresolved D. Between the trimmed V and J ends, which lost 4 bases and 3 bases, there was a span of 9 bases. This CDR3 has 13 residues. From germline, CDR1 is ENHRY and CDR2 SYGVKD. CDR3: CAISGGRDTEAFF. The DNA of the CDR3 is TGTGCCATCAGTGGTGGGCGGGACACTGAAGCTTTCTTT.

V usage is TRBV4-3 and J usage is TRBJ2-1; 9 bases agree with TRBD2. The germline CDR1 and CDR2 sequences are LGHNA and YSLEER. The V and J ends lost 4 bases and 9 bases, in that order; junction bases with no gene match: 13. The CDR3 totals 16 residues. CDR3 sequence reads: CASSPLLAGEEGEQFF. The CDR3 DNA reads TGCGCCAGCAGCCCCCTCTTAGCGGGAGAGGAGGGTGAGCAGTTCTTC.

This clone was observed a handful of times. J is TRBJ1-1 and V is TRBV7-8, with 8 bases fitting TRBD1. Trimming took 5 bases from V and 5 from J; bases not matched to a gene: 4. Per the germline V gene, CDR1 is SGHVS and CDR2 is FQNEAQ. The CDR3 totals 13 residues. The CDR3, as DNA: TGTGCCAGCAGCCGTAACAGGGGGACTGAAGCTTTCTTT. It encodes CASSRNRGTEAFF.

The CDR3: CASSQAGSRAGQPQHF. In DNA, the CDR3 is TGCGCCAGCAGCCAAGCAGGCTCCAGGGCCGGTCAGCCCCAGCATTTT. The chain is built from TRBV4-1 and TRBJ1-5, with D possibly being TRBD1 (5 bases). From germline, CDR1 is MGHRA and CDR2 YSYEKL. V lost 1 base and J lost 6, with 16 bases in between. The CDR3 extends over 16 amino acids.

This sequence joins TRBV29-1 and TRBJ2-7; 9 positions match TRBD2. The V gene end was trimmed by 4 bases and the J gene end by 7 bases; junction bases not matched to a gene: 8. CDR1 is SQVTM and CDR2 is ANQGSEA in the germline V gene. This CDR3 is 13 amino acids long. The CDR3 sequence is CSVVGAGGREQYF. CDR3 sequence (DNA): TGCAGCGTTGTTGGTGCGGGGGGGCGGGAGCAGTACTTC.

The chain uses TRBV29-1 and TRBJ1-1, with 8 bases fitting TRBD1. The J segment lost 7 bases and the V segment lost 6 bases, leaving 10 bases of the junction unmatched. The CDR3 is 13 amino acids. CDR1 and CDR2 (germline): SQVTM, ANQGSEA. The CDR3 bases are TGCAGCGTGGTAAGGACAGGGAAAGGTGAAGCTTTCTTT. Its translation: CSVVRTGKGEAFF.

Only one count was recorded for this clone. The chain links TRBV7-2 to TRBJ1-1; no clear D gene. V was cut by 2 bases and J by 11 bases, with 24 bases left in between. Germline values: CDR1 SGHTA, CDR2 FQGNSA. This CDR3 spans 16 amino acids. Written as DNA, the CDR3 is TGTGCCAGCAGCTTATTGAGCTCCCCCTCGCCCCCGGAGGCTTTCTTT. This codes for CASSLLSSPSPPEAFF.

This clone was counted a few times. This chain's CDR3 is CASSLGYRAANSPLHF. The DNA for the CDR3 is TGTGCCAGCAGCTTAGGGTACAGGGCAGCTAATTCACCCCTCCACTTT. V is TRBV7-2 and J is TRBJ1-6; a possible D gene is TRBD1 (6 bases). The germline V and J ends were trimmed by 1 base and 6 bases, with 13 bases remaining between them. The CDR3 sequence is 16 residues long. Germline V gene data show CDR1 as SGHTA and CDR2 as FQGNSA.

The chain recombines TRBV10-1 with TRBJ2-7, with D perhaps matching TRBD1 (7 bases). This CDR3 spans 22 amino acids. Germline V lookup: CDR1 WNHNN, CDR2 SYGVQD (reference sequence). V lost 2 bases and J lost 2, with 34 bases in between. CDR3 in DNA: TGCGCCAGCAGTGAGGTAGCGACAGGGAGGAATAACGGACGACACCCCACCTACGAGCAGTACTTC. It codes for CASSEVATGRNNGRHPTYEQYF.

The chain couples TRBV2 to TRBJ1-2; 12 bases are a match to TRBD1. In germline, CDR1 is SNHLY, CDR2 FYNNEI. Losses at the gene ends were 6 bases for V and 8 bases for J; bases not matched to a gene: 7. This CDR3 spans 14 amino acids. The CDR3 DNA follows: TGTGCCAGCAGCCCGGGACAGGGGGCGCAGGGCTACACCTTC. It yields the protein CASSPGQGAQGYTF.

The chain has TRBV19 and TRBJ1-5; weak D call: TRBD1 (5 bases). Germline V CDR1 and CDR2: LNHDA, SQIVND (reference sequence). V lost 9 bases and J lost 6, with 18 bases in between. CDR3 length equals 14 residues. CDR3 in amino acids: CASRDFRGGQPQHF. DNA of the CDR3: TGTGCCAGCCGGGACTTCCGAGGAGGTCAGCCCCAGCATTTT.

The genes are TRBV6-1 and TRBJ2-7, with 9 bases that match TRBD2. Per germline, CDR1 MNHNS and CDR2 SASEGT. V lost 10 bases to trimming and J lost 9 bases; unmatched junction nucleotides: 19. This CDR3 region has 15 residues. The DNA for the CDR3 is TGTGCCACCGTTTCTAGCGGGGACGGATTGAGGGGGCAGTACTTC. Encoded protein: CATVSSGDGLRGQYF.

This clone has a handful of counts. V is TRBV9 and J is TRBJ2-5; D perhaps matches TRBD2 (6 bases). This CDR3 comprises 14 residues. The ends were cut back, 0 bases at V and 5 bases at J, with 11 bases in the middle. Germline V gene lookup returns CDR1 SGDLS and CDR2 YYNGEE. The CDR3 bases are TGTGCCAGCAGCGTAGGTTCAGGGAGGGAGACCCAGTACTTC. It translates to CASSVGSGRETQYF.

This chain joins TRBV18 and TRBJ1-2; D may be TRBD1 (6 bases). The CDR3 is 15 amino acids. CDR1 and CDR2 from the germline V gene are KGHSH and LQKENI. V shed 2 bases and J shed 2 bases, with 12 bases lying between them. The CDR3 reads CASSPWEGTNYGYTF. In DNA form, the CDR3 reads TGTGCCAGCTCACCATGGGAGGGGACAAACTATGGCTACACCTTC.

CDR3 coding DNA: TGCGCCAGCAGCCAAGAGGAGTTCCAGTATGGCTACACCTTC. It yields the protein CASSQEEFQYGYTF. The rearrangement links TRBV4-1 to TRBJ1-2; D remains ambiguous. V dropped 0 bases and J dropped 5 bases, with 10 bases sitting between them. CDR1 is MGHRA and CDR2 is YSYEKL in the germline V gene. The CDR3 contains 14 residues.

The chain uses TRBV10-3 and TRBJ1-3; D ambiguous. Germline CDR1 is ENHRY and CDR2 is SYGVKD. The V and J ends lost 11 bases and 0 bases respectively, with 14 bases between them. This CDR3 has 14 amino acids. The CDR3 loop is CARQNVGSGNTIYF. The CDR3 DNA reads TGTGCCCGCCAAAACGTCGGCTCTGGAAACACCATATATTTT.

This rearrangement joins TRBV28 to TRBJ2-1; 10 bases are a match to TRBD1. V was clipped by 4 bases and J by 6 bases; unmatched bases: 6. The CDR3 sequence is 15 residues long. Germline CDR1 reads MDHEN; CDR2 reads SYDVKM. CDR3 DNA sequence: TGTGCCAGCAGTTCCCTGACAGGGGGCGGCAATGAGCAGTTCTTC. Translation: CASSSLTGGGNEQFF.

This chain links TRBV13 with TRBJ1-1, with TRBD1 matching over 7 bases. The trim removed 5 bases at V and 3 bases at J, leaving 6 bases unmatched. CDR1 and CDR2 (germline): PRHDT, FYEKMQ (reference sequence). The CDR3 contains 14 residues. The CDR3 spells CASSLGTAYTEAFF. The CDR3 bases are TGTGCCAGCAGCCTTGGGACAGCCTACACTGAAGCTTTCTTT.

CDR3 in DNA: TGTGCCTCGGGAGGGAGCTCTGGGGCCAACGTCCTGACTTTC. This encodes CASGGSSGANVLTF. V gene TRBV28 combines with J gene TRBJ2-6, with 8 bases identical to TRBD2. CDR1 and CDR2 (germline): MDHEN, SYDVKM. V lost 11 bases, J lost 0 bases, and 3 bases stayed unmatched. The CDR3 is made up of 14 amino acids.

The V and J genes are TRBV6-5 and TRBJ2-7, with 7 bases matching TRBD1. This CDR3 is 15 amino acids long. Trimming removed 7 bases from V and 2 bases from J; junction bases left unmatched: 11. The germline gives CDR1 MNHEY, CDR2 SVGAGI. CDR3 sequence reads: CASKMDTGETYEQYF. CDR3 nucleotides: TGTGCCAGCAAAATGGACACAGGGGAGACCTACGAGCAGTACTTC.

CDR3 region: CASSLRQGQPQHF. The DNA for the CDR3 is TGCGCCAGCAGCCTTAGACAGGGGCAGCCCCAGCATTTT. This sequence joins TRBV5-1 and TRBJ1-5, with 8 bases that match TRBD1. CDR1 and CDR2 (germline): SGHRS, YFSETQ. The CDR3 spans 13 residues. The V segment lost 4 bases and the J segment 7 bases; nucleotides outside the gene matches: 4. Based on the CDR3 plus reference TRBV5-1 and TRBJ1-5, the full variable domain is KAGVTQTPRYLIKTRGQQVTLSCSPISGHRSVSWYQQTPGQGLQFLFEYFSETQRNKGNFPGRFSGRQFSNSRSEMNVSTLELGDSALYLCASSLRQGQPQHFGDGTRLSIL.

The chain links TRBV5-1 to TRBJ2-7; D is possibly TRBD2 (7 bases). CDR3 length: 15 residues. Per the germline V gene, CDR1 is SGHRS and CDR2 is YFSETQ. With 4 bases removed from V and 4 bases from J, the gap between germline ends came to 18 bases. This CDR3 reads CASSPTGGGSYEQYF. CDR3 bases: TGCGCCAGCAGCCCAACGGGGGGCGGAAGTTACGAGCAGTACTTC. Drawing the rest from reference TRBV5-1 and TRBJ2-7, the complete variable domain is KAGVTQTPRYLIKTRGQQVTLSCSPISGHRSVSWYQQTPGQGLQFLFEYFSETQRNKGNFPGRFSGRQFSNSRSEMNVSTLELGDSALYLCASSPTGGGSYEQYFGPGTRLTVT.

The gene calls are TRBV10-1 and TRBJ1-5, with TRBD1 identical over 8 bases. The CDR3 is 13 residues long. The V gene end was trimmed by 5 bases and the J gene end by 11 bases; junction bases not matched to a gene: 8. Germline CDR1 and CDR2: WNHNN and SYGVQD (reference sequence). The CDR3 spells CASSSTGAFAQHF. CDR3 nucleotides: TGCGCCAGCAGTTCGACAGGGGCGTTCGCCCAGCATTTT.